One and the same sample provided the 30 T cell receptor beta chains below, sequenced in a study of shared clonotypes between healthy human individuals (TCRdb year 2020). CD8 naive samples were obtained by positive selection for CCR7 among CD45RO-negative cells, yielding a CD45RA+CCR7+ population from which TemRA cells were excluded. The library was generated by the immunoSEQ multiplex PCR assay. TCRdb obtained this table from immuneACCESS and retained in-frame rearrangements with V and J assigned. These tables miss some clones; where compared with another copy, unresolved V genes account for less than half of the shortfall, and the remainder is unexplained. The sample includes some 600,000 clones, with roughly 96% observed a single time. The ten largest clones add up to less than 0.13% of the sample. Sequencing input: naive CD8+ T cells sorted from blood. The cell subset or site label here, explained by the study, means: CD45RA+CCR7+. All receptors come from a woman aged 30 to 39 in good health.

The V and J genes are TRBV29-1 and TRBJ2-4; D is ambiguous. The CDR3 contains 11 residues. V was clipped by 5 bases and J by 5 bases, with 7 bases between them. Germline V gene data show CDR1 as SQVTM and CDR2 as ANQGSEA. CDR3 protein: CSVSQQNIQYF. The CDR3 nucleotides read TGCAGCGTTAGTCAGCAAAACATTCAGTACTTC.

The chain is built from TRBV27 and TRBJ2-7; TRBD1 aligns across 8 bases. CDR3 length: 15 amino acids. CDR1 is MNHEY and CDR2 is SMNVEV in the germline V gene (reference sequence). After removal of 2 bases from V and 5 bases from J, the junction contained 8 bases not matched to a gene. The CDR3 coding sequence is TGTGCCAGCAGTTTAACAGGGGGAAGCAGGAACGAGCAGTACTTC. Residues: CASSLTGGSRNEQYF.

V gene TRBV10-3 combines with J gene TRBJ2-5; TRBD1 agrees at 7 bases. Germline assignment: CDR1 ENHRY and CDR2 SYGVKD. The CDR3 covers 15 residues. Trimming cost V 6 bases and J 3 bases; bases outside gene matches: 10. The CDR3 DNA is TGTGCCATCAGCGTCGGACTGGGACAGAAAGAGACCCAGTACTTC. Protein product: CAISVGLGQKETQYF.

The rearrangement uses TRBV25-1 and TRBJ2-5; 7 nucleotides agree with TRBD1. CDR3 size: 14 residues. Germline V gives CDR1 MGHDK, CDR2 SYGVNS. Losses at the gene ends were 9 bases for V and 3 bases for J; bases not matched to a gene: 10. The CDR3 sequence: CARGIRDSKETQYF. CDR3 bases: TGTGCCAGGGGGATCCGGGACAGCAAAGAGACCCAGTACTTC.

The V call is TRBV6-1, the J call TRBJ2-1, with D possibly being TRBD1 or TRBD2 (5 bases each). Germline V CDR1 and CDR2: MNHNS, SASEGT. This CDR3 is built from 14 residues. The V and J ends lost 1 base and 1 base respectively, with 5 bases between them. CDR3 loop: CASSEGGSYNEQFF. DNA of the CDR3: TGTGCCAGCAGTGAAGGGGGGTCCTACAATGAGCAGTTCTTC.

The V and J genes are TRBV9 and TRBJ2-2; 10 nucleotides align to TRBD2. The CDR3 covers 15 residues. After removal of 5 bases from V and 3 bases from J, the junction contained 4 bases not matched to a gene. From germline, CDR1 is SGDLS and CDR2 YYNGEE. CDR3 coding DNA: TGTGCCAGCAGTAAGCGGGAGGGGGACACCGGGGAGCTGTTTTTT. Its protein is CASSKREGDTGELFF. The full variable domain, rest sourced from reference TRBV9 and TRBJ2-2, is DSGVTQTPKHLITATGQRVTLRCSPRSGDLSVYWYQQSLDQGLQFLIQYYNGEERAKGNILERFSAQQFPDLHSELNLSSLELGDSALYFCASSKREGDTGELFFGEGSRLTVL.

This clone has just one count. This chain joins TRBV10-3 and TRBJ2-2; D perhaps matches TRBD1 (6 bases). This CDR3 has 14 residues. The V gene's germline CDR1 is ENHRY and CDR2 SYGVKD. The ends were cut back, 6 bases at V and 2 bases at J, with 10 bases in the middle. This CDR3 reads CAIRKDSNTGELFF. Written as DNA, the CDR3 is TGTGCCATCAGAAAGGACAGCAACACCGGGGAGCTGTTTTTT.

J is TRBJ1-2 and V is TRBV9; D unresolved. There are 14 residues in the CDR3. CDR1 is SGDLS and CDR2 is YYNGEE in the germline V gene. V was pared by 0 bases and J by 4 bases, with 10 bases between. The CDR3 DNA is TGTGCCAGCAGCGTAGGAGGCTTTGGCTATGGCTACACCTTC. Protein: CASSVGGFGYGYTF.

This clone has a single count. V is TRBV27 and J is TRBJ2-5, with D tentatively TRBD1 or TRBD2 (5 bases each). Germline V gene sequence: CDR1 MNHEY, CDR2 SMNVEV (reference sequence). CDR3 length equals 10 residues. CDR3 sequence reads: CGGYQETQYF. The CDR3 DNA reads as TGTGGGGGGTACCAAGAGACCCAGTACTTC.

This clone has just one count. This chain joins TRBV19 and TRBJ2-7; D might be TRBD1 (5 bases). V was shortened by 8 bases and J by 0 bases, with 11 bases between the two germline ends. Germline V lookup: CDR1 LNHDA, CDR2 SQIVND (reference sequence). The CDR3 extends over 13 amino acids. CDR3 sequence reads: CASRDRTSYEQYF. For the CDR3, the DNA is TGTGCCAGTCGAGACAGAACCTCCTACGAGCAGTACTTC.

This clone was seen once. The chain combines TRBV7-9 with TRBJ2-1; D is ambiguous. In germline, CDR1 is SEHNR, CDR2 FQNEAQ (reference sequence). Trimming took 5 bases from V and 0 from J, leaving 11 bases between them. This CDR3 spans 15 amino acids. DNA of the CDR3: TGTGCCAGCAGCCCGCAGGTCAACTCCTACAATGAGCAGTTCTTC. Protein product: CASSPQVNSYNEQFF.

This rearrangement joins TRBV29-1 to TRBJ2-6, with D possibly being TRBD1 (6 bases). The CDR3 spans 17 residues. V was clipped by 6 bases and J by 1 base, with 19 bases between them. Germline-derived CDR1 and CDR2 are SQVTM and ANQGSEA. CDR3 DNA sequence: TGCAGCGTCCCGGGACACCAAGGCCCTTCTGGGGCCAACGTCCTGACTTTC. Protein product: CSVPGHQGPSGANVLTF.

The V gene is TRBV6-6, the J gene TRBJ2-7, with 12 bases matching TRBD1. CDR1 and CDR2 (germline): MNHNY, SVGAGI (reference sequence). The CDR3 has 14 amino acids. V gave up 2 bases and J gave up 8 bases; unmatched junction bases: 4. In DNA form, the CDR3 reads TGTGCCAGCAGTTACGGGACAGGGGGCGCCCAGCAGTACTTC. Translation: CASSYGTGGAQQYF.

V usage is TRBV29-1 and J usage is TRBJ1-1, with a possible D match to TRBD1 (5 bases). The V end was cut by 5 bases, the J end by 1 base, with 26 bases between. This CDR3 has 18 amino acids. Germline assignment: CDR1 SQVTM and CDR2 ANQGSEA. CDR3 loop: CSVKGGHRGNIPNTEAFF. As DNA, the CDR3 is TGCAGCGTTAAGGGCGGACACAGAGGGAATATCCCGAACACTGAAGCTTTCTTT.

The rearrangement uses TRBV15 and TRBJ2-2; D not resolved. Per the germline V gene, CDR1 is LNHNV and CDR2 is YYDKDF (reference sequence). V lost 5 bases, J lost 8 bases, and 6 bases lay in between. The CDR3 covers 11 residues. The CDR3 loop is CATSGKGELFF. Written as DNA, the CDR3 is TGTGCCACCAGCGGAAAGGGGGAGCTGTTTTTT.

This chain links TRBV7-2 with TRBJ1-5; D perhaps matches TRBD1 (5 bases). Germline-derived CDR1 and CDR2 are SGHTA and FQGNSA. Trimming shortened V by 2 bases and J by 0 bases, and 8 bases separated the two germline ends. The CDR3 loop spans 15 amino acids. This CDR3 reads CASSLQGYSNQPQHF. For the CDR3, the DNA is TGTGCCAGCAGCTTACAGGGATATAGCAATCAGCCCCAGCATTTT. The whole variable domain, filled in from reference TRBV7-2 and TRBJ1-5, reads GAGVSQSPSNKVTEKGKDVELRCDPISGHTALYWYRQSLGQGLEFLIYFQGNSAPDKSGLPSDRFSAERTGGSVSTLTIQRTQQEDSAVYLCASSLQGYSNQPQHFGDGTRLSIL.

This clone was seen a handful of times. V is TRBV7-2 and J is TRBJ1-1; 7 nucleotides line up with TRBD1. The germline gives CDR1 SGHTA, CDR2 FQGNSA. V shed 6 bases and J 3 bases; nucleotides not matched to a gene: 1. The CDR3 extends over 12 amino acids. The CDR3 loop reads CASRQGYTEAFF. The CDR3 nucleotides read TGTGCCAGCAGACAGGGGTACACTGAAGCTTTCTTT.

The CDR3 coding sequence is TGTGCCAGCAGTTTATTGGCCGGGCTTGCTGAAGCTTTCTTT. Amino acid sequence: CASSLLAGLAEAFF. The chain joins TRBV27 to TRBJ1-1; D gene ambiguous. The CDR3 extends over 14 amino acids. V lost 1 base and J 6 bases, leaving 12 bases between the germline ends. Germline CDR1 is MNHEY and CDR2 is SMNVEV (reference sequence).

The J gene is TRBJ1-1, the V gene TRBV25-1; D may be TRBD1 (5 bases). The CDR3 sequence is 12 residues long. From germline, CDR1 is MGHDK and CDR2 SYGVNS. Between the trimmed V and J ends, which lost 8 bases and 9 bases, there was a span of 16 bases. CDR3 DNA sequence: TGTGCCAGCCCCCTAGTACAGGCCAAAGCTTTCTTT. It is translated as CASPLVQAKAFF.

The genes are TRBV28 and TRBJ1-1; 7 nucleotides agree with TRBD1. V was clipped by 1 base and J by 5 bases; unmatched bases: 4. The germline CDR1 and CDR2 sequences are MDHEN and SYDVKM. CDR3 length: 14 residues. DNA for the CDR3: TGTGCCAGCAGTTTATCAGGGGGATGGACTGAAGCTTTCTTT. It is translated as CASSLSGGWTEAFF.

The J gene is TRBJ2-1, the V gene TRBV28; 7 positions agree with TRBD1. Germline loops: CDR1 MDHEN, CDR2 SYDVKM. This CDR3 contains 15 residues. Losses at the gene ends were 3 bases for V and 5 bases for J; bases not matched to a gene: 7. The CDR3 is CASSLRQGYHNEQFF. The DNA of the CDR3 is TGTGCCAGCAGTTTGCGACAGGGTTATCACAATGAGCAGTTCTTC.

This chain uses TRBV9 with TRBJ2-3; D is undetermined. The CDR3 is 12 amino acids. Germline CDR1 and CDR2: SGDLS and YYNGEE. V was trimmed by 3 bases and J by 0 bases, leaving 2 bases between them. CDR3 nucleotide sequence: TGTGCCAGCAGCGAGAGCACAGATACGCAGTATTTT. This gives the protein CASSESTDTQYF.

The V gene is TRBV5-6, the J gene TRBJ2-7; TRBD2 is a possible D gene (6 bases). The CDR3 is 14 residues long. V was trimmed by 4 bases and J by 0 bases, leaving 11 bases between them. Germline V gene data show CDR1 as SGHDT and CDR2 as YYEEEE. CDR3 amino acids: CASSRRGSSYEQYF. The CDR3 coding sequence is TGTGCCAGCAGCAGACGGGGGAGCTCCTACGAGCAGTACTTC.

The chain employs TRBV27 and TRBJ1-1, with unresolved D. The CDR3 totals 13 residues. V lost 5 bases and J 4 bases, leaving 11 bases between the germline ends. Per the germline V gene, CDR1 is MNHEY and CDR2 is SMNVEV (reference sequence). The DNA for the CDR3 is TGTGCCAGCAGTCCTCCCCTGAGCACTGAAGCTTTCTTT. It encodes CASSPPLSTEAFF.

V usage is TRBV15 and J usage is TRBJ2-7; TRBD2 aligns across 7 bases. The germline V gene has CDR1 LNHNV and CDR2 YYDKDF (reference sequence). Trimming took 0 bases from V and 6 from J; bases not matched to a gene: 2. The CDR3 totals 13 residues. Here the CDR3 DNA reads TGTGCCACCAGCAGAGATCGGGGGGTCGAGCAGTACTTC. Translating it yields CATSRDRGVEQYF.

V usage is TRBV5-6 and J usage is TRBJ2-7, with unresolved D. The CDR3 is made up of 13 amino acids. V gave up 4 bases and J gave up 1 base, with 9 bases separating them. Looked up from germline, CDR1 is SGHDT and CDR2 is YYEEEE. Here the CDR3 DNA reads TGTGCCAGCAGCGTGGACGCGTCCTACGAGCAGTACTTC. It encodes CASSVDASYEQYF.

V gene TRBV19 combines with J gene TRBJ1-5; possibly TRBD1 for D (5 bases). The CDR3 is 14 residues long. Trimming removed 7 bases at V and 0 bases at J, with 10 bases between. The germline V gene encodes CDR1 LNHDA and CDR2 SQIVND (reference sequence). DNA for the CDR3: TGTGCCAGTAACCCAGACAGTAGCAATCAGCCCCAGCATTTT. It translates to CASNPDSSNQPQHF.

CDR3 sequence: CASSSHGTSGTQETQYF. As DNA, the CDR3 is TGTGCCAGCAGTTCCCACGGGACTAGCGGGACCCAAGAGACCCAGTACTTC. The chain is built from TRBV28 and TRBJ2-5; 13 positions match TRBD2. The germline gives CDR1 MDHEN, CDR2 SYDVKM. The V segment lost 4 bases and the J segment 1 base; nucleotides outside the gene matches: 6. The CDR3 is made up of 17 amino acids. The full variable domain, its missing parts supplied by reference TRBV28 and TRBJ2-5, is DVKVTQSSRYLVKRTGEKVFLECVQDMDHENMFWYRQDPGLGLRLIYFSYDVKMKEKGDIPEGYSVSREKKERFSLILESASTNQTSMYLCASSSHGTSGTQETQYFGPGTRLLVL.

The chain links TRBV7-9 to TRBJ1-4, with TRBD1 identical over 8 bases. This CDR3 is 16 amino acids long. Trimming removed 1 base from V and 8 bases from J; junction bases left unmatched: 9. Per germline, CDR1 SEHNR and CDR2 FQNEAQ (reference sequence). The CDR3 spells CASSLVSGGAGEKLFF. The DNA of the CDR3 is TGTGCCAGCAGCTTAGTCTCAGGGGGCGCTGGGGAAAAACTGTTTTTT.

The chain employs TRBV5-4 and TRBJ2-7; the D is unclear. This CDR3 contains 14 residues. Germline assignment: CDR1 SGHNT and CDR2 YYREEE (reference sequence). Trimming removed 4 bases from V and 2 bases from J, with 13 bases in between. In DNA form, the CDR3 reads TGTGCCAGCAGCATTACCGGGCTCGCCTACGAGCAGTACTTC. This translates into CASSITGLAYEQYF.